The sequence of this T cell receptor beta chain was determined in a study of T cell changes during pregnancy in multiple sclerosis. Libraries were prepared by immunoSEQ multiplex PCR; TCRdb keeps only in-frame clonotypes and omits some of them. The repertoire holds more than 50,000 clones, with roughly nine tenths as singletons. CDR3 length: 17 amino acids. V trimming: 0 bases; J trimming: 3 bases; junction bases outside the gene matches: 7. Germline CDR1 LGHNA, CDR2 YSLEER. The V and J genes are TRBV4-3 and TRBJ2-4; 8 nucleotides agree with TRBD2. The starting material was peripheral blood, obtained in the first trimester of pregnancy. The TCR was taken from a female donor in good health, enrolled as a control in a pregnancy study. The CDR3, as DNA: TGCGCCAGCAGCCAAGAAGCAAGGCGGGGGGACAAAAACATTCAGTACTTC. Its protein product is CASSQEARRGDKNIQYF.